This T cell receptor beta chain was retrieved from a study of blood T cell repertoires in COVID-19. Study-wide background: Some COVID-19 samples were acute and others convalescent; all came from the United States, Italy and Spain. T cells, B-cell-depleted T cells, or PBMCs provided the cDNA or gDNA that served as material.

A Seattle source enrolled patients during active infection and followed them longitudinally. Deletions cut 4 bases from V and 4 bases from J, with 14 bases between. Germline V gene data show CDR1 as SGHRS and CDR2 as YFSETQ. The CDR3 loop spans 15 amino acids. Sequenced by immunoSEQ multiplex PCR; TCRdb stores in-frame clones only, minus some. In the table there are about 140,000 clones, 84% of which are singletons. The sample consisted of peripheral blood. The rearrangement joins TRBV5-1 to TRBJ2-2, with D unclear. The clonotype originates from a man aged 25 to 40 with COVID-19, enrolled during active disease. The CDR3 loop reads CASSPEPRGTGELFF. In DNA form, the CDR3 reads TGCGCCAGCAGCCCGGAACCTCGCGGCACCGGGGAGCTGTTTTTT.